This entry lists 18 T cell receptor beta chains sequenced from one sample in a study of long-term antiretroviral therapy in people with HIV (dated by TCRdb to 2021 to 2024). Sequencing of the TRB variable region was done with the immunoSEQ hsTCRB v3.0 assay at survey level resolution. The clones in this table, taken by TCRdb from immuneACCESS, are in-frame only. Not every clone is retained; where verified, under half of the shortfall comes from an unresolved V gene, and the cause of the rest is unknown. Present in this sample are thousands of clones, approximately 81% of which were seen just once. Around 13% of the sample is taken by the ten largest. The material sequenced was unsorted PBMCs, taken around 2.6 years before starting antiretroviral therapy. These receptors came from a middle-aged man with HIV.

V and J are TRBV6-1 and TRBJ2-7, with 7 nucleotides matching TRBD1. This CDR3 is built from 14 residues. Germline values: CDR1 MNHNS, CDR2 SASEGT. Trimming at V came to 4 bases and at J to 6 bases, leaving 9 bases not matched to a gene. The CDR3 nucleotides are TGTGCCAGCAGTGTGAACAGGGGTCCGGGCGAGCAGTACTTC. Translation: CASSVNRGPGEQYF.

In nucleotides, the CDR3 is TGCGCCAGCAGCAGGGGACTAGCGGGGCCGGGGGATGAGCAGTTCTTC. It encodes CASSRGLAGPGDEQFF. The gene calls are TRBV5-1 and TRBJ2-1; 13 positions match TRBD2. The CDR3 contains 16 residues. V dropped 4 bases and J dropped 8; count of bases not matched to a gene: 9. Germline CDR1 is SGHRS and CDR2 is YFSETQ.

The CDR3 nucleotides are TGTGCTAGTGGACTTATGGCGGGGGGACTTGGGGACGAGCAGTACTTC. This sequence encodes CASGLMAGGLGDEQYF. The chain uses TRBV12-5 and TRBJ2-7; 8 bases line up with TRBD2. Per germline, CDR1 LGHNT and CDR2 FRNRAP. The CDR3 is 16 residues long. Losses at the gene ends were 6 bases for V and 5 bases for J; bases not matched to a gene: 15. Full variable domain (remainder filled in from reference TRBV12-5 and TRBJ2-7): DARVTQTPRHKVTEMGQEVTMRCQPILGHNTVFWYRQTMMQGLELLAYFRNRAPLDDSGMPKDRFSAEMPDATLATLKIQPSEPRDSAVYFCASGLMAGGLGDEQYFGPGTRLTVT.

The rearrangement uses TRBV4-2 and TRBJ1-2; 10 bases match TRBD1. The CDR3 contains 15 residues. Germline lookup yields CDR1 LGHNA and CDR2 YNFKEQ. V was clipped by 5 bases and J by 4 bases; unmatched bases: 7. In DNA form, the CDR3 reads TGTGCCAGCAGCATTCCGGGACAGGGGCCCTATGGCTACACCTTC. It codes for CASSIPGQGPYGYTF.

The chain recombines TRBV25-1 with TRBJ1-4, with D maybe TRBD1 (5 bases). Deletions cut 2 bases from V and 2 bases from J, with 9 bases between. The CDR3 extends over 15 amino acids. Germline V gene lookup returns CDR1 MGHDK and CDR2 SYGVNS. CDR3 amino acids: CASSEPRGTNEKLFF. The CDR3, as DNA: TGTGCCAGCAGTGAACCTCGGGGGACTAATGAAAAACTGTTTTTT.

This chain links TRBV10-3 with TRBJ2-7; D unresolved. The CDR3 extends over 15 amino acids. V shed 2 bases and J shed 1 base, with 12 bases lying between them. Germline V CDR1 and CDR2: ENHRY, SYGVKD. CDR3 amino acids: CAISEQVTVSYEQYF. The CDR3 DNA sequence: TGTGCCATCAGTGAGCAAGTTACGGTTTCCTACGAGCAGTACTTC.

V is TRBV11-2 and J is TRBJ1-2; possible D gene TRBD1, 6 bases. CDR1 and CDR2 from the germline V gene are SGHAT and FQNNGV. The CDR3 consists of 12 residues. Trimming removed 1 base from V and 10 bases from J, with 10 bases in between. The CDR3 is CASSLVRGDYTF. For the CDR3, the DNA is TGTGCCAGCAGCTTAGTCAGGGGAGACTACACCTTC. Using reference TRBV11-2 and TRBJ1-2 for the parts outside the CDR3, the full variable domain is EAGVAQSPRYKIIEKRQSVAFWCNPISGHATLYWYQQILGQGPKLLIQFQNNGVVDDSQLPKDRFSAERLKGVDSTLKIQPAKLEDSAVYLCASSLVRGDYTFGSGTRLTVV.

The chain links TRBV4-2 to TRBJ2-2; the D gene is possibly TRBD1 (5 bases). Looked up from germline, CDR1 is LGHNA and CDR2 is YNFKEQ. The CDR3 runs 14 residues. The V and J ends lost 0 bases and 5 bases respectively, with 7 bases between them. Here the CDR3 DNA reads TGTGCCAGCAGCCAAGATCAGGGAACCGGGGAGCTGTTTTTT. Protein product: CASSQDQGTGELFF.

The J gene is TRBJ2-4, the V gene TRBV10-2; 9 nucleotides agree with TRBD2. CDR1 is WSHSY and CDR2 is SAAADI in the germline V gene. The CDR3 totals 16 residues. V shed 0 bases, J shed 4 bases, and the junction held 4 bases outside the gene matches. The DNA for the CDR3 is TGCGCCAGCAGTGAGTCAGCTAGCGGGATGAAAAACATTCAGTACTTC. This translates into CASSESASGMKNIQYF.

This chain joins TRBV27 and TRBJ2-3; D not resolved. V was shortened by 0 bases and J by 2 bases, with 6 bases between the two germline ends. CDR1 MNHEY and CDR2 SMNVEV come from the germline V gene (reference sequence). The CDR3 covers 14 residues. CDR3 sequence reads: CASSLSRNTDTQYF. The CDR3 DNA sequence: TGTGCCAGCAGTTTATCGAGGAACACAGATACGCAGTATTTT.

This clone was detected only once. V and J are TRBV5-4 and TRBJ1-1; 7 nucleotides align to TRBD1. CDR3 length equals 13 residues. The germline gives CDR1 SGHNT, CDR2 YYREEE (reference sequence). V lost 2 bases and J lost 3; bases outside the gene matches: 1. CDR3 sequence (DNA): TGTGCCAGCAGCTTAACAGGGGACACTGAAGCTTTCTTT. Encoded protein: CASSLTGDTEAFF.

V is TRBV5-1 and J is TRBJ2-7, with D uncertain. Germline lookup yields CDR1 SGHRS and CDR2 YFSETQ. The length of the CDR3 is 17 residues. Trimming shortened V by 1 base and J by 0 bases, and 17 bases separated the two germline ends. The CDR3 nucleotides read TGCGCCAGCAGCTTGACTTACAGTTCCCTCTACTCCTACGAGCAGTACTTC. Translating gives CASSLTYSSLYSYEQYF.

The CDR3 region is CASSQGGTTYNEQFF. The CDR3 DNA sequence: TGCGCCAGCAGCCAAGGGGGGACCACCTACAATGAGCAGTTCTTC. V gene TRBV4-3 combines with J gene TRBJ2-1; perhaps D is TRBD1 or TRBD2 (5 bases each). V lost 1 base, J lost 2 bases, and 9 bases lay in between. Germline V lookup: CDR1 LGHNA, CDR2 YSLEER. The CDR3 runs to 15 residues.

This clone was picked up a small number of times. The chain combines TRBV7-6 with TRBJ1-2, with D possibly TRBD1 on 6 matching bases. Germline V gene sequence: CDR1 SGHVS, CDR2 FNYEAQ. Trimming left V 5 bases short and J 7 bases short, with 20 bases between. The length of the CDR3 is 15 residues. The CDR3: CASSPMGGTASGYTF. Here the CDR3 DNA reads TGTGCCAGCAGCCCGATGGGGGGCACAGCTAGTGGCTACACCTTC.

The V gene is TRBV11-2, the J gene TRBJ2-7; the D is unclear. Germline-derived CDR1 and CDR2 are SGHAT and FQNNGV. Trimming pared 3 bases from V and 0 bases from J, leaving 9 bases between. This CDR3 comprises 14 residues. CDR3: CASSFRVSSYEQYF. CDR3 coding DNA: TGTGCCAGCAGCTTTAGGGTTTCCTCCTACGAGCAGTACTTC.

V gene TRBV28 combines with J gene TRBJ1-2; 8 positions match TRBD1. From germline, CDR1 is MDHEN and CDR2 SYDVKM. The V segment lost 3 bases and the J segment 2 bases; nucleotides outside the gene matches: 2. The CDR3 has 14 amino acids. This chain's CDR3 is CASSFRTGNYGYTF. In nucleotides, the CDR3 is TGTGCCAGCAGTTTCCGGACAGGGAACTATGGCTACACCTTC.

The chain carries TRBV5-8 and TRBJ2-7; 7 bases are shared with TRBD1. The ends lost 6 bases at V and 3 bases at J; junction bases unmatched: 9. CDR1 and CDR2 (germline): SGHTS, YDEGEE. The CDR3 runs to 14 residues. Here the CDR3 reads CASTVKGASYEQYF. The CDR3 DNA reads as TGTGCCAGCACGGTGAAGGGGGCTAGCTACGAGCAGTACTTC.

The CDR3 bases are TGTGCCAGTAACATCCAGGGGGCCTCGGGGGAGCAGTACTTC. Translated, it gives CASNIQGASGEQYF. This sequence joins TRBV19 and TRBJ2-7, with 8 bases aligning to TRBD1. Germline lookup yields CDR1 LNHDA and CDR2 SQIVND (reference sequence). This CDR3 is built from 14 residues. Losses at the gene ends were 7 bases for V and 7 bases for J; bases not matched to a gene: 12.